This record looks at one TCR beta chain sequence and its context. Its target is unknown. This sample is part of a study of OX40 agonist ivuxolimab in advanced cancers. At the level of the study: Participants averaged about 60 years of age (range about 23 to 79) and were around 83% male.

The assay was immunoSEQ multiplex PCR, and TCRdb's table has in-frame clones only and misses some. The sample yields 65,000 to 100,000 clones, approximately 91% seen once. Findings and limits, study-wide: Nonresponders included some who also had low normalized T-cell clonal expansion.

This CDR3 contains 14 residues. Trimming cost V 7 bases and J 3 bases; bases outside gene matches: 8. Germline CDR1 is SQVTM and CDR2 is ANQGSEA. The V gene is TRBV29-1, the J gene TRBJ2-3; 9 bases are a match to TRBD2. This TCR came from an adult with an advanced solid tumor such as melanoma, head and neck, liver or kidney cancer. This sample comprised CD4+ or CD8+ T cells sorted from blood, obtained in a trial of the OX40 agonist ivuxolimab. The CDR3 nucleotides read TGCAGCGCCGATAGCGGGAGAATGACAGATACGCAGTATTTT. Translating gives CSADSGRMTDTQYF.